A single TCR beta chain is shown here with its context. What antigen it recognizes has not been identified. One base away there is no much larger clone; base qualities are not given. Ficoll-Paque density gradient centrifugation was used to isolate PBMCs. Sequenced using an Illumina NovaSeq 6000. Using 5'RACE with constant-segment primers, TCRalpha and TCRbeta cDNA libraries were constructed, with sample barcodes and unique molecular identifiers added in the process. RNA was extracted from every sample with Trizol reagent. Amplification of the libraries took two PCR steps, and the second step added a second sample barcode plus Illumina TruSeq adapters. Sequencing of libraries was performed on an Illumina NovaSeq with 2 x 150 bp paired-end reads. The authors' analysis ran thus. With migec v1.2.7, reads were demultiplexed and then collapsed into UMI-guided consensus sequences. With mixcr v2.1.11, UMI consensuses were aligned to TRA and TRB V and J templates and assembled into clonotypes. Expanded or contracted clonotypes were those called significant by both edgeR and NoisET, with noise models trained on biological replicates. edgeR calls used a false discovery rate-adjusted p below 0.01 and a log2 fold-change threshold of 1. PCA with hierarchical clustering of max-normalized trajectories of the 1000 most abundant clonotypes was used as exploratory dynamics analysis. Each responding clone was given a CD4 or CD8 phenotype based on the CD4+ and CD8+ repertoires, which had been sequenced separately. TCRdb reworked the public reads: Q25 trimming with fastp, MiXCR clone assembly, productive beta chains retained. Entries are consolidated by CDR3 protein sequence, retaining the most common genes and DNA. TCRdb's processing, not the authors' own work, is the source of the V and J calls. The sample yields roughly 89,000 distinct CDR3 sequences; roughly 16% were counted once. The ten biggest clones cover 39% of the sample.

These data belong to a study of T-cell memory formation after mild COVID-19 (dated by TCRdb to the early 2020s). About the study as a whole: TCR sequence clusters from the two donors were largely donor specific. Two young, previously healthy adult volunteers, one female and one male, were included in the cohort. In two donors, T-cell clones that expanded and contracted after mild COVID-19 were followed by sequencing TCRalpha and TCRbeta repertoires longitudinally.

General study outcomes and caveats: Contracting CD4+ clones appeared mostly in the CM and EM memory subsets, whereas CD8+ clones were enriched in EMRA. Only a couple of mild cases were covered by the study, and larger cohorts that include severe cases with pre-infection samples were considered necessary. Some responding clones were detected in pre-infection memory, which suggested that pre-existing cross-reactive memory T cells had joined the SARS-CoV-2 response. Clones contracting from day 15 to 85 had balanced CD4/CD8 phenotypes, while a second wave expanding from day 15 to 37 was biased towards CD4+. The second-wave clones that peaked on day 37 were not confirmed to be SARS-CoV-2 specific.

Material for sequencing was PBMCs or a T cell subset sorted from them (not recorded which). The source of this sequence is a man younger than 35 who had mild COVID-19 (a few samples of this study predate the infection). The sample titles of this study are shuffled in the database, so cell type and time point are left out; the donor was told from shared clones.

The DNA reads as follows: TGTGCCAGCAGTATCGGGTCTAGCACAGATACGCAGTATTTT. Its protein reads: CASSIGSSTDTQYF. The rearrangement combines TRBV12-3 or TRBV12-4 with TRBJ2-3, with the identity of the D gene unclear. From its cysteine to its phenylalanine, the CDR3 spans 14 amino acids. The retained sequence is limited to the CDR3, 42 bases, with the frame set at the first base. The junction carries 9 bases between V and J, which are trimmed by 5 bases and 0 bases respectively.